This T cell receptor (beta chain) stems from a study of shared clonotypes between healthy human individuals. Study conclusions and caveats: Enrolling few donors narrowed the genetic and exposure-history diversity that was represented.

Concerning this clone itself: Its matching antigen is unknown.

Only in-frame clones appear in the TCRdb table, and some are missing; sequencing was by immunoSEQ multiplex PCR. The table lists under 2.5 million clones, 85% to 95% of them singletons. The germline V and J ends were trimmed by 10 bases and 8 bases, with 11 bases remaining between them. Germline V gene sequence: CDR1 MDHEN, CDR2 SYDVKM. The CDR3 covers 10 residues. The V gene is TRBV28, the J gene TRBJ1-1; D remains unclear. This receptor was obtained from a man between 18 and 35 years old in good health. Some clones in this sample may be carry-over from other donors' samples. Sequenced material: naive CD4+ T cells from PBMCs. As to subset: CD45RA+ positively selected. Written as DNA, the CDR3 is TGTGCCATCCAACAAGACGAAGCTTTCTTT. Translation: CAIQQDEAFF.